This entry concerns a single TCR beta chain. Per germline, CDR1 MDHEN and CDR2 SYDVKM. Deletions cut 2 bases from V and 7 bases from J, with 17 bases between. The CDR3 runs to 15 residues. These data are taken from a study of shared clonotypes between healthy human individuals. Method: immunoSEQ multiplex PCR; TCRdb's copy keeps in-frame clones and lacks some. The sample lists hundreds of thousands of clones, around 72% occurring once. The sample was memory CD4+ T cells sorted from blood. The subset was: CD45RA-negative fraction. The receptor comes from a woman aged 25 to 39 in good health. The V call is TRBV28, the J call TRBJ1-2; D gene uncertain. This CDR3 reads CASSLKLADSLGYTF. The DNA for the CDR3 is TGTGCCAGCAGTTTAAAGCTAGCGGATTCTCTTGGCTACACCTTC.